This T cell receptor beta chain was retrieved from a study of cytomegalovirus exposure and HLA in healthy donors. Whole-study results and caveats: As a later analysis showed, a missense DCLRE1C variant was linked to trimming of TCR beta V- and J-genes. Later, an analysis found that common viral pathogens appeared to be linked with several of the most significant clusters.

Looked up from germline, CDR1 is MNHNS and CDR2 is SASEGT. This CDR3 contains 15 residues. Between the trimmed V and J ends, which lost 3 bases and 4 bases, there was a span of 12 bases. PCR employed 60 Vbeta and 13 Jbeta primers. The protocol was immunoSEQ multiplex PCR, while the TCRdb copy is restricted to in-frame clones and leaves out a portion. Of about 140,000 clones listed, roughly three quarters are singletons. Comments on this clone: Antigen specificity is unknown.

The clonotype comes from a man aged 18 to 30 in good health and CMV-seronegative. The gene calls are TRBV6-1 and TRBJ1-4; D perhaps matches TRBD1 (5 bases). Sequenced input: PBMCs. CDR3 residues: CASSDHRDYNEKLFF. The CDR3 coding sequence is TGTGCCAGCAGTGACCACCGGGACTATAATGAAAAACTGTTTTTT.